These T cell receptor beta chains were read from a single sample in a study of blood T cell repertoires in COVID-19. Sequencing was performed with immunoSEQ multiplex PCR; in TCRdb, only in-frame clones are kept and a portion is missing. In the table there are roughly 86,000 clones, around 86% of which are singletons. Sequencing was performed on peripheral blood. The receptors were sampled from a woman in her 70s with acute or convalescent COVID-19. Each CDR3 is given with its conserved first and last residue. A D gene is named only where the DNA matches it firmly. Not every row has a clone size; where given, it reads once, few, many or a size class.

>NA|NA|TRBJ2-2|TRBV7-9
TGTGCCAGCAGCCCCGGCGCGGATACGAACACCGGGGAGCTGTTTTTT
CASSPGADTNTGELFF
>NA|NA|TRBJ2-3|TRBV7-9
TGTGCCAGCAGTTATCCTAGCACAGATACGCAGTATTTT
CASSYPSTDTQYF
>NA|NA|TRBJ1-4|TRBV6-4
TGTGCCAGCAGTCTTTCCTACAATGAAAAACTGTTTTTT
CASSLSYNEKLFF
>NA|NA|TRBJ1-2|TRBV5-1
TGCGCCAGCAGCTTGTCAGGCTTCTATGGCTACACCTTC
CASSLSGFYGYTF
>few|NA|TRBJ1-2|TRBV11-2
TGTGCCAGCAGCTCCGCCCGGCCCGCGCCAGGCAGAAATAACTATGGCTACACCTTC
CASSSARPAPGRNNYGYTF
>NA|NA|TRBJ2-2|TRBV28
TGTGCCAGCACCCCCCCCGCTAGGGGGACCGGGGAGCTGTTTTTT
CASTPPARGTGELFF
>NA|NA|TRBJ1-2|TRBV12-3/TRBV12-4
TGTGCCAGCAGTTTAGGCCCCGGCTATGGCTACACCTTC
CASSLGPGYGYTF
>NA|NA|TRBJ2-2|TRBV25-1
TGTGCCAGCAGTCCTCTTGGAGCCACCGGGGAGCTGTTTTTT
CASSPLGATGELFF
>NA|NA|TRBJ1-4|TRBV5-6
TGTGCCAGCAGCTTGTACGGGGCAACTAATGAAAAACTGTTTTTT
CASSLYGATNEKLFF
>NA|NA|TRBJ2-2|TRBV11-2
TGTGCCAGCAGCTTGGGCGTCTCAGGGAGGGAGCTGTTTTTT
CASSLGVSGRELFF
>NA|TRBD1|TRBJ1-4|TRBV30
TGTGCCTGGAGTGGTGCGGGACAGCTTAATGAAAAACTGTTTTTT
CAWSGAGQLNEKLFF
>NA|TRBD2|TRBJ2-1|TRBV5-1
TGCGCCAGCAGCCAACCCATCCCCGGGACTAGCGGTACCTACAATGAGCAGTTCTTC
CASSQPIPGTSGTYNEQFF
>NA|TRBD1|TRBJ1-1|TRBV2
TGTGCCAGCAGAACCCCAGCCGACAGGGGGGGAATGAACACTGAAGCTTTCTTT
CASRTPADRGGMNTEAFF
>few|NA|TRBJ1-2|TRBV7-2
TGTGCCAGCAGGTCCCCGGGACACCCTACAAACTATGGCTACACCTTC
CASRSPGHPTNYGYTF